This TCR beta chain was identified during a study of blood T cell repertoires in COVID-19. Study information: Some COVID-19 samples were acute and others convalescent; all came from the United States, Italy and Spain. T cells, B-cell-depleted T cells, or PBMCs provided the cDNA or gDNA that served as material.

Only one count was recorded for this clone. CDR3 length equals 15 residues. CDR1 and CDR2 from the germline V gene are SEHNR and FQNEAQ (reference sequence). J gave up 1 base and V 4 bases, and 6 bases lay outside the gene matches. TCRdb's copy holds only in-frame clones and misses some; the assay was immunoSEQ multiplex PCR. The sample contains some 80,000 clones, 75% to 90% of which appear only once. The sequence was obtained from a human donor in a cohort sampled during active COVID-19. The sequenced sample consisted of peripheral blood. This chain uses TRBV7-9 with TRBJ1-1; 7 positions agree with TRBD1. CDR3 amino acids: CASSSQGGWNTEAFF. CDR3 sequence (DNA): TGTGCCAGCAGCTCCCAAGGGGGCTGGAACACTGAAGCTTTCTTT.